These 17 T cell receptor beta chains were sequenced from one sample in a study of T cell changes during pregnancy in multiple sclerosis (dated by TCRdb to the late 2010s). The library was built by means of the immunoSEQ multiplex PCR assay. In TCRdb, the immuneACCESS table is reduced to in-frame sequences with V and J assigned. These tables do not hold every clone; where another copy was compared, an unresolved V gene accounts for under half, and the others remain unexplained. Recorded for this sample are approximately 93,000 clones; under 95% of them occurred a single time. The top ten clones comprise around 1.7% of the sample. The material was peripheral blood, obtained in the first trimester of pregnancy. The receptor source for this set is a female donor in good health, enrolled as a control in a pregnancy study.

The chain uses TRBV7-9 and TRBJ1-1; the D gene is possibly TRBD1 (6 bases). Germline CDR1 reads SEHNR; CDR2 reads FQNEAQ (reference sequence). Trimming took off 5 bases at V and 4 bases at J, with 11 bases between the two ends. This CDR3 region has 13 residues. CDR3 in amino acids: CASSPQGSTEAFF. The DNA for the CDR3 is TGTGCCAGCAGCCCCCAGGGGAGCACTGAAGCTTTCTTT.

V is TRBV5-5 and J is TRBJ1-1, with TRBD1 as a possible D gene (6 bases). The CDR3 runs 13 residues. Trimming removed 4 bases at V and 3 bases at J, with 10 bases between. Germline-derived CDR1 and CDR2 are SGHKS and YYEKEE (reference sequence). CDR3 amino acids: CASSVQGHTEAFF. CDR3 nucleotides: TGTGCCAGCAGCGTACAGGGACACACTGAAGCTTTCTTT.

This chain joins TRBV4-2 and TRBJ2-1; TRBD2 agrees at 12 bases. Germline trimming cut 2 bases from V and 7 bases from J; bases unmatched to any gene: 6. The germline V gene encodes CDR1 LGHNA and CDR2 YNFKEQ. The CDR3 length is 16 residues. The CDR3 region has the DNA TGTGCCAGCAGCCAAAGGGTACTAGCGGGAGGTAATGAGCAGTTCTTC. Its translation: CASSQRVLAGGNEQFF.

This chain uses TRBV28 with TRBJ2-7, with 12 bases that match TRBD2. This CDR3 region has 15 residues. Trimming removed 5 bases from V and 4 bases from J; junction bases left unmatched: 6. Looked up from germline, CDR1 is MDHEN and CDR2 is SYDVKM. CDR3 sequence (DNA): TGTGCCAGCAGTCCCCCCACTAGCGGGGGGTACGAGCAGTACTTC. Translating it yields CASSPPTSGGYEQYF.

This chain joins TRBV27 and TRBJ1-2; D gene uncertain. CDR3 length: 11 amino acids. Germline lookup yields CDR1 MNHEY and CDR2 SMNVEV (reference sequence). V gave up 10 bases and J gave up 6 bases, with 12 bases separating them. The CDR3 reads CATFFLDGYTF. The CDR3 DNA sequence: TGTGCCACCTTCTTCCTCGATGGCTACACCTTC.

The chain couples TRBV28 to TRBJ2-7; D may be TRBD1 (5 bases). The length of the CDR3 is 16 residues. The ends were cut back, 6 bases at V and 3 bases at J, with 21 bases in the middle. Germline V gene sequence: CDR1 MDHEN, CDR2 SYDVKM. CDR3 DNA: TGTGCCAGCAGCTCGGCCGGACATCGGGTCTTCTACGAGCAGTACTTC. Its protein is CASSSAGHRVFYEQYF.

CDR3 nucleotides: TGTGCCAGCAGCTTGGGGACAGGGATGGCTTTCTTT. Protein: CASSLGTGMAFF. The genes are TRBV5-4 and TRBJ1-1; 8 bases are shared with TRBD1. The CDR3 totals 12 residues. Germline lookup yields CDR1 SGHNT and CDR2 YYREEE (reference sequence). The V and J ends lost 0 bases and 11 bases, in that order; junction bases with no gene match: 3.

The chain is built from TRBV11-2 and TRBJ2-7; possibly TRBD2 for D (7 bases). The germline V gene has CDR1 SGHAT and CDR2 FQNNGV. The CDR3 consists of 16 residues. V lost 5 bases and J 2 bases, leaving 19 bases between the germline ends. CDR3 loop: CASSPLGAGAAYEQYF. CDR3 in DNA: TGTGCCAGCAGCCCGTTGGGGGCGGGGGCCGCCTACGAGCAGTACTTC.

The rearrangement links TRBV6-5 to TRBJ1-5; maybe TRBD1 (5 bases). V was pared by 0 bases and J by 0 bases, with 6 bases between. CDR3 length: 15 residues. The germline CDR1 and CDR2 sequences are MNHEY and SVGAGI. The CDR3 reads CASSYSGLSNQPQHF. In DNA form, the CDR3 reads TGTGCCAGCAGTTACTCGGGACTTAGCAATCAGCCCCAGCATTTT.

This chain connects TRBV19 to TRBJ1-2; no clear D. This CDR3 has 12 residues. Trimming shortened V by 7 bases and J by 4 bases, and 10 bases separated the two germline ends. CDR1 LNHDA and CDR2 SQIVND come from the germline V gene (reference sequence). CDR3 amino acids: CASTTAFYGYTF. The CDR3 coding sequence is TGTGCCAGTACTACAGCTTTCTATGGCTACACCTTC.

A note on this clone: Relative to the germline gene, one junction end is altered; a read error may explain this. The CDR3: CASSTHAGGVVF. CDR3 DNA: TGTGCCAGTAGTACCCACGCGGGGGGAGTGGTCTTC. V is TRBV19 and J is TRBJ2-1; 8 nucleotides match TRBD2. The CDR3 extends over 12 amino acids. Germline V gene sequence: CDR1 LNHDA, CDR2 SQIVND (reference sequence).

V and J are TRBV5-6 and TRBJ1-2; TRBD1 might be the D (5 bases). This CDR3 is 17 amino acids long. The ends were cut back, 4 bases at V and 2 bases at J, with 21 bases in the middle. The germline V gene encodes CDR1 SGHDT and CDR2 YYEEEE. The CDR3 here is CASSTDGGGKENYGYTF. The CDR3 DNA is TGTGCCAGCAGCACCGACGGGGGAGGTAAAGAGAACTATGGCTACACCTTC. Variable domain in full (rest from reference TRBV5-6 and TRBJ1-2): DAGVTQSPTHLIKTRGQQVTLRCSPKSGHDTVSWYQQALGQGPQFIFQYYEEEERQRGNFPDRFSGHQFPNYSSELNVNALLLGDSALYLCASSTDGGGKENYGYTFGSGTRLTVV.

The chain recombines TRBV7-9 with TRBJ1-2; 11 bases agree with TRBD1. The germline gives CDR1 SEHNR, CDR2 FQNEAQ (reference sequence). The length of the CDR3 is 15 residues. Trimming cost V 5 bases and J 2 bases; bases outside gene matches: 4. The CDR3 reads CASSPRTGGNYGYTF. The CDR3 DNA is TGTGCCAGCAGCCCCCGGACAGGGGGCAACTATGGCTACACCTTC.

V and J are TRBV28 and TRBJ1-4, with TRBD1 matching 9 bases. The CDR3 is 13 residues long. Germline V lookup: CDR1 MDHEN, CDR2 SYDVKM. V lost 7 bases and J lost 6; bases outside the gene matches: 3. In DNA form, the CDR3 reads TGTGCCAGCAAAAGACAGGGGGATGAAAAACTGTTTTTT. Translating gives CASKRQGDEKLFF.

The chain joins TRBV30 to TRBJ1-6; D unresolved. The germline gives CDR1 GTSNPN, CDR2 SVGIG (reference sequence). Trimming removed 1 base at V and 1 base at J, with 11 bases between. This CDR3 is built from 16 residues. As DNA, the CDR3 is TGTGCCTGGAGTGAGGCAGGCGAGTCCTATAATTCACCCCTCCACTTT. It translates to CAWSEAGESYNSPLHF.

The chain uses TRBV14 and TRBJ2-4, with TRBD1 matching 9 bases. The V gene end was trimmed by 2 bases and the J gene end by 8 bases; junction bases not matched to a gene: 10. The CDR3 sequence is 16 residues long. Germline V gene data show CDR1 as SGHDN and CDR2 as FVKESK. CDR3 residues: CASSQLPGQGTDIQYF. CDR3 bases: TGTGCCAGCAGCCAACTCCCGGGACAGGGTACGGACATTCAGTACTTC.

CDR3 amino acids: CSASGGQWTEAFF. Written as DNA, the CDR3 is TGCAGCGCATCAGGGGGCCAGTGGACTGAAGCTTTCTTT. The rearrangement uses TRBV29-1 and TRBJ1-1; 8 bases map to TRBD1. The J segment lost 5 bases and the V segment lost 7 bases, leaving 9 bases of the junction unmatched. In germline, CDR1 is SQVTM, CDR2 ANQGSEA. The CDR3 totals 13 residues. Drawing the rest from reference TRBV29-1 and TRBJ1-1, the complete variable domain is SAVISQKPSRDICQRGTSLTIQCQVDSQVTMMFWYRQQPGQSLTLIATANQGSEATYESGFVIDKFPISRPNLTFSTLTVSNMSPEDSSIYLCSASGGQWTEAFFGQGTRLTVV.